This entry lists 6 T cell receptor beta chains sequenced from one sample in a study of blood T cells in healthy people across ages (dated by TCRdb to between 2014 and 2016). The method was 5' RACE. The instrument given in TCRdb is Illumina HiSeq 2500. A second 7 to 11 cycle PCR used a sample-barcoded 5' primer and a J-beta primer mix. TCRdb's own reprocessing of the public reads used fastp at Q25 and MiXCR and kept productive beta chains. When rows share a CDR3 protein, they turn into one entry using the most common DNA and genes. The sample includes roughly 570,000 distinct CDR3 sequences, with about 26% observed a single time. Of the sample, about 18% is held by the ten largest clones. The specimen sequenced was blood. The receptors were sampled from a woman in her seventies in good health.

This clonotype was observed a handful of times. The CDR3 sequence: CSAGQGALETQYF. CDR3 sequence (DNA): TGCAGCGCCGGACAGGGGGCCCTAGAGACCCAGTACTTC. This rearrangement joins TRBV29-1 to TRBJ2-5, with 11 nucleotides matching TRBD1. The V gene end was trimmed by 7 bases and the J gene end by 4 bases; junction bases not matched to a gene: 5. CDR3 length: 13 residues. Germline assignment: CDR1 SQVTM and CDR2 ANQGSEA.

V is TRBV20-1 and J is TRBJ2-5, with a possible D match to TRBD2 (5 bases). There are 15 residues in the CDR3. Germline CDR1 DFQATT, CDR2 SNEGSKA (reference sequence). V was pared by 5 bases and J by 2 bases, with 18 bases between. CDR3 amino acids: CSAGYGLGFQETQYF. The CDR3 DNA reads TGCAGTGCTGGATACGGACTCGGTTTTCAAGAGACCCAGTACTTC.

This clonotype showed up just a few times. V usage is TRBV20-1 and J usage is TRBJ2-3, with 7 nucleotides matching TRBD2. This CDR3 contains 15 residues. The V segment lost 3 bases and the J segment 0 bases; nucleotides outside the gene matches: 6. CDR1 and CDR2 (germline): DFQATT, SNEGSKA (reference sequence). DNA for the CDR3: TGCAGTGCTAGGGAATGGGGGGGTAGCACAGATACGCAGTATTTT. Its protein is CSAREWGGSTDTQYF.

V gene TRBV11-3 combines with J gene TRBJ2-7, with a weak D call TRBD2 (5 bases). V dropped 2 bases and J dropped 3 bases, with 14 bases sitting between them. This CDR3 comprises 15 residues. Germline V gives CDR1 SGHNT, CDR2 YENEEA. The CDR3 is CASSLSHGRNYEQYF. DNA for the CDR3: TGTGCCAGCAGCTTATCTCATGGGAGAAACTACGAGCAGTACTTC.

The chain couples TRBV29-1 to TRBJ1-1; unclear D gene. Trimming took off 4 bases at V and 5 bases at J, with 11 bases between the two ends. CDR3 length: 12 amino acids. The germline V gene has CDR1 SQVTM and CDR2 ANQGSEA. The CDR3 DNA sequence: TGCAGCGTTGCGTTTGTGGGTACTGAAGCTTTCTTT. Amino acids: CSVAFVGTEAFF.

This chain joins TRBV4-3 and TRBJ2-2; D is possibly TRBD1 (5 bases). Trimming shortened V by 0 bases and J by 2 bases, and 16 bases separated the two germline ends. The germline V gene has CDR1 LGHNA and CDR2 YSLEER. This CDR3 spans 18 amino acids. Here the CDR3 reads CASSQDSGRLYNTGELFF. The CDR3, as DNA: TGCGCCAGCAGCCAAGACTCAGGGCGCCTTTACAACACCGGGGAGCTGTTTTTT.